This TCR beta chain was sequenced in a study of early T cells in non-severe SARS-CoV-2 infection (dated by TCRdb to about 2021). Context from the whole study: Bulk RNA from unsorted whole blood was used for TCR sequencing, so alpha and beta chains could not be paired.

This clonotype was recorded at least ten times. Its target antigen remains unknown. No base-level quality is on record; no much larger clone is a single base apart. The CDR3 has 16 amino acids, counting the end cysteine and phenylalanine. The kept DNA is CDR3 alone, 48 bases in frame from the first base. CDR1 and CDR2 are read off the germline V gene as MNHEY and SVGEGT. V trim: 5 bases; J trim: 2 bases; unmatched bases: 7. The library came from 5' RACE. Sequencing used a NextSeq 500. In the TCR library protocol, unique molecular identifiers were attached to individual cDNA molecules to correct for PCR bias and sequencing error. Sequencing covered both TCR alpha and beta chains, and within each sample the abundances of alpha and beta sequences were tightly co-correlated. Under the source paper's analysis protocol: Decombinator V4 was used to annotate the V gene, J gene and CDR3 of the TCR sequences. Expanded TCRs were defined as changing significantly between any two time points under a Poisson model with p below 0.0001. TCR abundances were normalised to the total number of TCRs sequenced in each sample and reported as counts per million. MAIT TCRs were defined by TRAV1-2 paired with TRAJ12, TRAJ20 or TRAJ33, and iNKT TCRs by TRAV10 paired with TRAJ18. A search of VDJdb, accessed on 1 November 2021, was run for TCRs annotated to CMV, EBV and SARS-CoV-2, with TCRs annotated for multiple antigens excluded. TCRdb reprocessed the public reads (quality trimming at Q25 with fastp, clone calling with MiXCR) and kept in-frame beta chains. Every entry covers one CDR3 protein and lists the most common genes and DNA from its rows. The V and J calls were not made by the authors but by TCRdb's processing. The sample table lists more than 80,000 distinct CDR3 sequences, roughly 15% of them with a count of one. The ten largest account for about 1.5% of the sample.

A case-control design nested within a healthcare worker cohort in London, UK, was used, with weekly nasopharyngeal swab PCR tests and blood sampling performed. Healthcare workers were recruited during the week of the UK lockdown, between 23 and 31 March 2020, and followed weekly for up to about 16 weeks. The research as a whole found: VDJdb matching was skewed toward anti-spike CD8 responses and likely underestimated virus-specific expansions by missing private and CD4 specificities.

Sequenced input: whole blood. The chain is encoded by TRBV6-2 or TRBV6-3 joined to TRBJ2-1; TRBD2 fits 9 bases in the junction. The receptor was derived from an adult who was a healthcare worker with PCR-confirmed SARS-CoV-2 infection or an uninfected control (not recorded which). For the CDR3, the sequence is CASSTRLAVTYNEQFF. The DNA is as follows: TGTGCCAGCAGTACCCGACTAGCGGTCACCTACAATGAGCAGTTCTTC.